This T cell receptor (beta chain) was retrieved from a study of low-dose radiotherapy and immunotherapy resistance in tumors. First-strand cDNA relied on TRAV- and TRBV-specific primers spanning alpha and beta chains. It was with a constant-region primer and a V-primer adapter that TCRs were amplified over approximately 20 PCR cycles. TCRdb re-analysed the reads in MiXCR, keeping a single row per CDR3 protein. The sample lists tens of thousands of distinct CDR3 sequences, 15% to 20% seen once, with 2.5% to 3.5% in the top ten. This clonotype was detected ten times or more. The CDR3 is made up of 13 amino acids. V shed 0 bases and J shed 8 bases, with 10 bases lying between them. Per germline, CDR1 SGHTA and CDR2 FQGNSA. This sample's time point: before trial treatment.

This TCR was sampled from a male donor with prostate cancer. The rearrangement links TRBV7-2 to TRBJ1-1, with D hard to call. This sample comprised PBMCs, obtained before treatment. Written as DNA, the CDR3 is TGTGCCAGCAGCTTAGCGGTCGGAGGGGAAGCTTTCTTT. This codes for CASSLAVGGEAFF.